These 17 T cell receptor beta chains were all obtained from the same sample, sequenced in a study of early T cells in non-severe SARS-CoV-2 infection. TCRdb fed the 5' RACE reads into MiXCR, producing one record per CDR3 protein. This sample carries tens of thousands of distinct CDR3 sequences, roughly 13% of them seen once, and the ten largest clones take about 1%. The sample was whole blood. All receptors come from an adult who was a healthcare worker with PCR-confirmed SARS-CoV-2 infection or an uninfected control (not recorded which).

The chain links TRBV10-3 to TRBJ2-2, with TRBD2 identical over 8 bases. The germline V gene encodes CDR1 ENHRY and CDR2 SYGVKD. The CDR3 consists of 13 residues. V lost 4 bases and J lost 5; bases outside the gene matches: 0. This chain's CDR3 is CAISASGTGELFF. The CDR3 DNA reads as TGTGCCATCAGTGCTAGCGGGACCGGGGAGCTGTTTTTT.

Ten or more counts support this clonotype. The J gene is TRBJ2-1, the V gene TRBV7-2, with 9 bases matching TRBD1. The V gene's germline CDR1 is SGHTA and CDR2 FQGNSA. The trim removed 5 bases at V and 6 bases at J, leaving 11 bases unmatched. This CDR3 comprises 16 residues. The CDR3 bases are TGTGCCAGCAGCCCTCGTGGCGGGACAGGGCTCAATGAGCAGTTCTTC. It translates to CASSPRGGTGLNEQFF.

Only a few counts were recorded for this clonotype. V and J are TRBV7-2 and TRBJ1-1, with 8 bases aligning to TRBD1. With V trimmed by 3 bases and J by 3 bases, 3 bases remained unmatched. Germline V gene lookup returns CDR1 SGHTA and CDR2 FQGNSA. The length of the CDR3 is 14 residues. The CDR3 protein is CASSFNRGYTEAFF. Here the CDR3 DNA reads TGTGCCAGCAGCTTCAACAGGGGGTACACTGAAGCTTTCTTT.

This chain connects TRBV30 to TRBJ2-7; D is unclear. The germline V gene has CDR1 GTSNPN and CDR2 SVGIG (reference sequence). The germline V and J ends were trimmed by 0 bases and 4 bases, with 7 bases remaining between them. The CDR3 has 12 residues. The DNA for the CDR3 is TGTGCCTGGAGTGTGGGAACTTACGAGCAGTACTTC. Protein sequence: CAWSVGTYEQYF.

The chain uses TRBV19 and TRBJ2-1, with a weak D call TRBD2 (6 bases). V shed 6 bases and J shed 8 bases, with 14 bases lying between them. Germline CDR1 is LNHDA and CDR2 is SQIVND (reference sequence). The CDR3 consists of 13 residues. This chain's CDR3 is CASRYTRGYEQFF. The CDR3, as DNA: TGTGCCAGTAGGTACACTCGGGGGTATGAGCAGTTCTTC.

CDR3 nucleotides: TGCAGCGTGCGGACAGATTATGGGACAGATACGCAGTATTTT. As protein: CSVRTDYGTDTQYF. J is TRBJ2-3 and V is TRBV29-1, with a weak D call TRBD1 (6 bases). Trimming shortened V by 6 bases and J by 3 bases, and 16 bases separated the two germline ends. This CDR3 comprises 14 residues. Germline V gene data show CDR1 as SQVTM and CDR2 as ANQGSEA.

This clonotype was detected a few times. The CDR3: CASSFSGDTQYF. The CDR3 region has the DNA TGTGCCAGCAGCTTCTCGGGAGATACGCAGTATTTT. V gene TRBV11-2 combines with J gene TRBJ2-3; D unresolved. In germline, CDR1 is SGHAT, CDR2 FQNNGV. This CDR3 comprises 12 residues. V lost 3 bases to trimming and J lost 5 bases, with 6 bases between them.

This clonotype was seen a handful of times. The V call is TRBV20-1, the J call TRBJ1-1; 8 positions match TRBD1. Germline CDR1 DFQATT, CDR2 SNEGSKA (reference sequence). The CDR3 has 12 residues. J was trimmed by 6 bases and V by 7 bases; bases with no gene match: 7. CDR3 nucleotides: TGCAGTGTTCGACAGGGGTGGGCTGAAGCTTTCTTT. This encodes CSVRQGWAEAFF.

This clonotype has a handful of counts. This chain connects TRBV28 to TRBJ2-1; 9 nucleotides align to TRBD2. V was pared by 6 bases and J by 7 bases, with 10 bases of the junction left unmatched. The CDR3 covers 15 residues. Germline-derived CDR1 and CDR2 are MDHEN and SYDVKM. The CDR3 DNA reads as TGTGCCAGCAGCCCTACGGAGCGGGAGGAAAATGAGCAGTTCTTC. It is translated as CASSPTEREENEQFF.

This clonotype showed up many times. The rearrangement links TRBV12-5 to TRBJ2-5, with D perhaps TRBD1 (5 bases). The CDR3 has 13 amino acids. Germline CDR1 reads LGHNT; CDR2 reads FRNRAP. V was cut by 5 bases and J by 5 bases, with 12 bases left in between. The CDR3 region has the DNA TGTGCTAGTGGTGGACAATTAGGTGAGACCCAGTACTTC. It is translated as CASGGQLGETQYF.

The chain is built from TRBV29-1 and TRBJ1-1; no firm D call. The CDR3 has 15 amino acids. Trimming took 7 bases from V and 0 from J, leaving 18 bases between them. The germline V gene has CDR1 SQVTM and CDR2 ANQGSEA. The CDR3 DNA reads TGCAGCGGCGGGGAGCCAGCGGGTTTGAACACTGAAGCTTTCTTT. Amino acids: CSGGEPAGLNTEAFF.

This clonotype was seen many times. CDR3 protein: CASSRLRRENTEAFF. CDR3 DNA: TGTGCCAGCAGCCGTCTCAGGAGGGAGAACACTGAAGCTTTCTTT. This sequence joins TRBV14 and TRBJ1-1; D gene uncertain. Trimming removed 4 bases from V and 1 base from J, with 13 bases in between. Germline assignment: CDR1 SGHDN and CDR2 FVKESK. The CDR3 is 15 amino acids.

This clonotype came up many times. The chain links TRBV15 to TRBJ1-1; D not resolved. Trimming removed 0 bases from V and 8 bases from J, with 7 bases in between. The germline V gene encodes CDR1 LNHNV and CDR2 YYDKDF (reference sequence). The CDR3 totals 12 residues. The CDR3 DNA sequence: TGTGCCACCAGCAGAGATCAAACAGAAGCTTTCTTT. It is translated as CATSRDQTEAFF.

This clonotype was seen at least ten times. The CDR3 DNA follows: TGCGCCAGCAGCCAAGATCCGTACAGAGATAACAATGAGCAGTTCTTC. Translated, it gives CASSQDPYRDNNEQFF. The rearrangement links TRBV4-1 to TRBJ2-1, with D unresolved. This CDR3 is built from 16 residues. V gave up 0 bases and J gave up 5 bases, with 14 bases separating them. Germline V gene lookup returns CDR1 MGHRA and CDR2 YSYEKL.

This clonotype was observed a handful of times. The CDR3 here is CASSQGVWTQYF. In nucleotides, the CDR3 is TGTGCCAGCAGCCAGGGAGTGTGGACCCAGTACTTC. This chain uses TRBV14 with TRBJ2-5, with TRBD2 as a possible D gene (5 bases). This CDR3 has 12 amino acids. Trimming removed 3 bases at V and 7 bases at J, with 9 bases between. Germline V gene data show CDR1 as SGHDN and CDR2 as FVKESK. The whole variable domain, filled in from reference TRBV14 and TRBJ2-5, reads EAGVTQFPSHSVIEKGQTVTLRCDPISGHDNLYWYRRVMGKEIKFLLHFVKESKQDESGMPNNRFLAERTGGTYSTLKVQPAELEDSGVYFCASSQGVWTQYFGPGTRLLVL.

This clonotype was counted a few times. The chain has TRBV12-3 or TRBV12-4 and TRBJ1-1; D may be TRBD1 (5 bases). CDR3 length: 15 amino acids. V lost 1 base and J lost 5, with 14 bases in between. The CDR3 bases are TGTGCCAGCAGTTTAGTACAGGCGAGGAATACTGAAGCTTTCTTT. Protein product: CASSLVQARNTEAFF.

This clonotype turned up a few times. The genes are TRBV6-5 and TRBJ2-7, with no clear D. Germline-derived CDR1 and CDR2 are MNHEY and SVGAGI. This CDR3 is 13 amino acids long. V lost 8 bases to trimming and J lost 0 bases, with 11 bases between them. The CDR3 DNA reads TGTGCCAGCGCCTCCTGGAACTCCTACGAGCAGTACTTC. It yields the protein CASASWNSYEQYF.